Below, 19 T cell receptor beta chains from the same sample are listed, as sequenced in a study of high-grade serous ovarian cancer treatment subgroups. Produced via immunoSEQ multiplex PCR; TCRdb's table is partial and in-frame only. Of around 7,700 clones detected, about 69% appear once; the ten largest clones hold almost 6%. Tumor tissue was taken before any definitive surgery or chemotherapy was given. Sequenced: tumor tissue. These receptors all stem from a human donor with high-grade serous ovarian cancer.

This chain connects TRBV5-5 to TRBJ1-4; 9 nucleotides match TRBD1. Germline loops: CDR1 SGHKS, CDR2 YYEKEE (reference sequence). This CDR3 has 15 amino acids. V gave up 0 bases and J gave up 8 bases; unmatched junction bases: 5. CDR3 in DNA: TGTGCCAGCAGCTTGGACCGGGACAGGGTGGAAAAACTGTTTTTT. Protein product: CASSLDRDRVEKLFF.

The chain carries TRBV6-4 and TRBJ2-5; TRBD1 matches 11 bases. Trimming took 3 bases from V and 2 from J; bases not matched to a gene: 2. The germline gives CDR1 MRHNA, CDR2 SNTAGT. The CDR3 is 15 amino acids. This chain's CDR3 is CASSDGTGGQETQYF. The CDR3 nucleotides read TGTGCCAGCAGTGATGGGACAGGGGGGCAAGAGACCCAGTACTTC.

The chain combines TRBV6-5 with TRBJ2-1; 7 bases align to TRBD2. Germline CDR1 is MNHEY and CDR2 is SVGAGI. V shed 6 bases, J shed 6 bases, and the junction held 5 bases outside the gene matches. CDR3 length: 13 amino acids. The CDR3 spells CASRREGSNEQFF. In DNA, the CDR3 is TGTGCCAGCAGGAGGGAGGGGAGCAATGAGCAGTTCTTC.

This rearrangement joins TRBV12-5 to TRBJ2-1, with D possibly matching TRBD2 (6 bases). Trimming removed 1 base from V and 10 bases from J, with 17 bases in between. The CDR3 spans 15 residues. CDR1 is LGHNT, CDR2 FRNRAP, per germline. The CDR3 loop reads CASGLGARTTEEQFF. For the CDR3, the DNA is TGTGCTAGTGGTTTGGGGGCACGGACTACCGAGGAGCAGTTCTTC.

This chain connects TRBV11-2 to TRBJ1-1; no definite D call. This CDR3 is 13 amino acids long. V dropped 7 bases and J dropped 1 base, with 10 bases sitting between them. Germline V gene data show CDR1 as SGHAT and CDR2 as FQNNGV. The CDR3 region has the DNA TGTGCCAGCAATTACCCAGGGAACACTGAAGCTTTCTTT. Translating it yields CASNYPGNTEAFF. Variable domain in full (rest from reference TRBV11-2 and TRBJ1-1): EAGVAQSPRYKIIEKRQSVAFWCNPISGHATLYWYQQILGQGPKLLIQFQNNGVVDDSQLPKDRFSAERLKGVDSTLKIQPAKLEDSAVYLCASNYPGNTEAFFGQGTRLTVV.

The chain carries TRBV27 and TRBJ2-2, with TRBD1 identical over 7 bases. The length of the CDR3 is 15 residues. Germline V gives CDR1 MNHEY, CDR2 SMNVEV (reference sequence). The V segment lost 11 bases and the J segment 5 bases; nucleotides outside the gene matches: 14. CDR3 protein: CACSRGLADTGELFF. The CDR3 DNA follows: TGTGCCTGTTCAAGGGGGCTAGCCGATACCGGGGAGCTGTTTTTT.

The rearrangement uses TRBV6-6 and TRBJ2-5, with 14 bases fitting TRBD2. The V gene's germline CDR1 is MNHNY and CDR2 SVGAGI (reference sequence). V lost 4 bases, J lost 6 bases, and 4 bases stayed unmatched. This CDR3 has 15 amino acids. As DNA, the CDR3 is TGTGCCAGCAGTTGGGGGACTAGCGGGAGAAAGACCCAGTACTTC. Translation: CASSWGTSGRKTQYF.

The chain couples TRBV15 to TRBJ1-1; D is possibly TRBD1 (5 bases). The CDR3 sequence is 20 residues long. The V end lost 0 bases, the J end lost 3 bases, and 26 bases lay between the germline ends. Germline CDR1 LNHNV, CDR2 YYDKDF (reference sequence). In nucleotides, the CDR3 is TGTGCCACCAGCAGAGATCCAATGGGTAAGAGGGGTTGGGGGGACACTGAAGCTTTCTTT. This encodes CATSRDPMGKRGWGDTEAFF.

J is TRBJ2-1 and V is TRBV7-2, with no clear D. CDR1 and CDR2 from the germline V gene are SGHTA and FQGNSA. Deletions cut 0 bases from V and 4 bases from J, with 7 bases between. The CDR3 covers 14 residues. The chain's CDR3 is CASSLAGQYNEQFF. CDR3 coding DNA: TGTGCCAGCAGCTTAGCGGGCCAATACAATGAGCAGTTCTTC.

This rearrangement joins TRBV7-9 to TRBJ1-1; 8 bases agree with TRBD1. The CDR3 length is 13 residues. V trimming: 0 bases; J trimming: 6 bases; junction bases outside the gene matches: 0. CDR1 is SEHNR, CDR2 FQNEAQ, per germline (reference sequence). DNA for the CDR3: TGTGCCAGCAGCTTAGCGGGACAGGCTGAAGCTTTCTTT. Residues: CASSLAGQAEAFF.

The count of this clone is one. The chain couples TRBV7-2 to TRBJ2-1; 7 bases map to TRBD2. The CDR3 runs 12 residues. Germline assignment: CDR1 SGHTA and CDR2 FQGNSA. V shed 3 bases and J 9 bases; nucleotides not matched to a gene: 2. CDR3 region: CASSFPGGEQFF. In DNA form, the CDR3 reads TGTGCCAGCAGCTTCCCGGGGGGTGAGCAGTTCTTC.

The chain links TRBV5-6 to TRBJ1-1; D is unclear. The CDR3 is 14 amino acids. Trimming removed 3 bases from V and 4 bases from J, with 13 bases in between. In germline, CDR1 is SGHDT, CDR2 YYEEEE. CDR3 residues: CASSWAGTRTEAFF. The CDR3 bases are TGTGCCAGCAGCTGGGCCGGAACGCGCACTGAAGCTTTCTTT.

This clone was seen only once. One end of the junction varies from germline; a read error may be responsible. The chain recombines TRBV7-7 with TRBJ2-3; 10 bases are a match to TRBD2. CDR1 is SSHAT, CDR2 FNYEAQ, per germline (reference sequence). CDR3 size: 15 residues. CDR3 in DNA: TGTGCTAGCAGCTTAGGGGGGACTAGCGAGGATACGCAGTATTTT. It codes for CASSLGGTSEDTQYF.

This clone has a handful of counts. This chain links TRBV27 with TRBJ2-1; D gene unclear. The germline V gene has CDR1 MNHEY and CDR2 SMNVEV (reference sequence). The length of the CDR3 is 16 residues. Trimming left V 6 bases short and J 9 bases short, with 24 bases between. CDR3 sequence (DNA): TGTGCCAGCAGCTTAAACCTAATCTTGGGGTCTGGTGAGCAGTTCTTC. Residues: CASSLNLILGSGEQFF.

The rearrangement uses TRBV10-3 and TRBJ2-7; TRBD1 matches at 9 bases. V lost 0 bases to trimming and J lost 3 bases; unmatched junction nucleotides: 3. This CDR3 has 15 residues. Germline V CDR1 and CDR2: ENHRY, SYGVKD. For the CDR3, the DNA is TGTGCCATCAGTGAGTCAGGACAGGGGTACTACGAGCAGTACTTC. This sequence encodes CAISESGQGYYEQYF.

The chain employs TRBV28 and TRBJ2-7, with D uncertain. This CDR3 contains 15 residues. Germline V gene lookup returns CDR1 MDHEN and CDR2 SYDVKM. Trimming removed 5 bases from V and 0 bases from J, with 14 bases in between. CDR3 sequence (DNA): TGTGCCAGCAGTCCTCCCGGCAGAAGCTCCTACGAGCAGTACTTC. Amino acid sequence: CASSPPGRSSYEQYF.

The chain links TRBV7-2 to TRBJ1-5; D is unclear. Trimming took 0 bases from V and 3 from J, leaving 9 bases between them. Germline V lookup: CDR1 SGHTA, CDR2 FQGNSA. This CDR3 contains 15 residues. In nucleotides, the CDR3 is TGTGCCAGCAGCTTAGCGCCAGGAGACAATCAGCCCCAGCATTTT. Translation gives CASSLAPGDNQPQHF.

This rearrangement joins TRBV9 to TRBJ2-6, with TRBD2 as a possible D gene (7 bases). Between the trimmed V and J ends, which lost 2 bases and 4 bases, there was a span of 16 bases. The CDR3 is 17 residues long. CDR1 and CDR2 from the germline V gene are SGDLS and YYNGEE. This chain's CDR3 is CASSVSGGGLGANVLTF. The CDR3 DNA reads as TGTGCCAGCAGCGTTTCGGGGGGCGGACTAGGGGCCAACGTCCTGACTTTC.

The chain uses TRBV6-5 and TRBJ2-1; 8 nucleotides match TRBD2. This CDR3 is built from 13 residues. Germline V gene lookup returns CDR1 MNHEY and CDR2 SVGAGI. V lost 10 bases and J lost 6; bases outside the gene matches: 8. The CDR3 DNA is TGTGCCACCATTAGCGGGACGGGCAATGAGCAGTTCTTC. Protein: CATISGTGNEQFF.